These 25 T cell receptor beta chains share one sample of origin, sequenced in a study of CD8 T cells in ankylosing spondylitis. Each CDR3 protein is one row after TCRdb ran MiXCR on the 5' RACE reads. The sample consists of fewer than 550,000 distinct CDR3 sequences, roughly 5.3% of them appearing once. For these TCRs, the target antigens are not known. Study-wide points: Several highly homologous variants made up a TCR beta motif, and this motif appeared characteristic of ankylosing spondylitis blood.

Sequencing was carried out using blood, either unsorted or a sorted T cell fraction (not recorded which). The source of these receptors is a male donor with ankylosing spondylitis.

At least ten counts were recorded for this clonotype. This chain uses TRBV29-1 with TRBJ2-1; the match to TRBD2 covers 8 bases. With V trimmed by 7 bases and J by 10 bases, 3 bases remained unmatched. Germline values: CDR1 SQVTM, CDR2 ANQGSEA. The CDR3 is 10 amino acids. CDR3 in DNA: TGCAGCGCCTCGGGGGGGGAGCAGTTCTTC. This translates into CSASGGEQFF.

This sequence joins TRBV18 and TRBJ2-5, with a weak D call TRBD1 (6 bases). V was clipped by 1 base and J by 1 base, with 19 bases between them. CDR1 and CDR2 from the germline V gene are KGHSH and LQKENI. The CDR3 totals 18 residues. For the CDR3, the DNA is TGTGCCAGCTCACCACGGCTCTCGGGGACATCTCTCCAAGAGACCCAGTACTTC. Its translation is CASSPRLSGTSLQETQYF. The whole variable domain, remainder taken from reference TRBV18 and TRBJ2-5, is NAGVMQNPRHLVRRRGQEARLRCSPMKGHSHVYWYRQLPEEGLKFMVYLQKENIIDESGMPKERFSAEFPKEGPSILRIQQVVRGDSAAYFCASSPRLSGTSLQETQYFGPGTRLLVL.

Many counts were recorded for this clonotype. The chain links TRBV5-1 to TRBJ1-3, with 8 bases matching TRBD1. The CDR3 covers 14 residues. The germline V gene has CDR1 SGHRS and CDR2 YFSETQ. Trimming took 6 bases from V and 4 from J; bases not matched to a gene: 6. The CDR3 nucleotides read TGCGCCAGCACCTTAGGGACAGGAGGAAACACCATATATTTT. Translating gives CASTLGTGGNTIYF.

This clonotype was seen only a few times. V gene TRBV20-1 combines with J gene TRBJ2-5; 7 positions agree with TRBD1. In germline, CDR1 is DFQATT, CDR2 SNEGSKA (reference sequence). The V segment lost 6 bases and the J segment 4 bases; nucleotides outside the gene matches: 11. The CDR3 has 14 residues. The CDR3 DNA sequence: TGCAGTGCCCCCCCCCGTCAGGGGGTAGAGACCCAGTACTTC. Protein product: CSAPPRQGVETQYF.

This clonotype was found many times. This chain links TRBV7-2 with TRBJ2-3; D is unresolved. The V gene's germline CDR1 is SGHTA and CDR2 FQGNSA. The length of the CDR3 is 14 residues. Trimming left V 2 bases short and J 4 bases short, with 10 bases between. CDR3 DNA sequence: TGTGCCAGCAGCTTACATCTAGGAGCAGATACGCAGTATTTT. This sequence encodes CASSLHLGADTQYF.

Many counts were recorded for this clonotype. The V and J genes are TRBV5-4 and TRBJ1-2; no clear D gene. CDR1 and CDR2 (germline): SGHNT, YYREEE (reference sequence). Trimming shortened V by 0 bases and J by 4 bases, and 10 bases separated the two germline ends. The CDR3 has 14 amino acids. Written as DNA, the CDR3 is TGTGCCAGCAGCTTGGCCATGACCATCTATGGCTACACCTTC. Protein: CASSLAMTIYGYTF.

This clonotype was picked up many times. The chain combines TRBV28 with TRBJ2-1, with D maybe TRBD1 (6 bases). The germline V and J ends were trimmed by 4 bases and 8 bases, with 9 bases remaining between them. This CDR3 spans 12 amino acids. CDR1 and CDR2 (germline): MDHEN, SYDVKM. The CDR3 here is CASSSQGYEQFF. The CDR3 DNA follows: TGTGCCAGCAGTTCTCAGGGGTATGAGCAGTTCTTC.

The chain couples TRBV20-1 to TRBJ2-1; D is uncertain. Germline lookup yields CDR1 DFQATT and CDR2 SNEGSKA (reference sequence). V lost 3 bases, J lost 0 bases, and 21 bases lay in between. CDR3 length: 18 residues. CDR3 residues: CSASSIEVAVSSYNEQFF. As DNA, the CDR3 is TGCAGTGCTAGTTCAATCGAGGTAGCTGTTAGCTCCTACAATGAGCAGTTCTTC.

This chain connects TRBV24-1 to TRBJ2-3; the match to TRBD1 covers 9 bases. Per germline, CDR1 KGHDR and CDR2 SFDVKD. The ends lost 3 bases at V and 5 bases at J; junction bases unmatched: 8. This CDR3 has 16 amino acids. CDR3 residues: CATSDPWLTGGDTQYF. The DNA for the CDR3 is TGTGCCACCAGTGATCCGTGGTTGACAGGGGGAGATACGCAGTATTTT.

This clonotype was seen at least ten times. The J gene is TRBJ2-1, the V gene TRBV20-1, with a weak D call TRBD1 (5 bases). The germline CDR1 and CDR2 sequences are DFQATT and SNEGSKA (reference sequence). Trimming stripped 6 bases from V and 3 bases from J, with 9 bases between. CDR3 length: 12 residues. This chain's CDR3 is CSAKDNYNEQFF. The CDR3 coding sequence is TGCAGTGCCAAGGACAACTACAATGAGCAGTTCTTC.

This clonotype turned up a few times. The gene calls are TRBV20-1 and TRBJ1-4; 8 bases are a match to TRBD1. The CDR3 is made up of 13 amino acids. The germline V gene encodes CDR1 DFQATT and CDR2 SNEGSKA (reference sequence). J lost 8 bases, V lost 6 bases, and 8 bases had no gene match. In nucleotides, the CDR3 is TGCAGTGCCCTCCGGACAGGGCGGGAAAAACTGTTTTTT. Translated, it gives CSALRTGREKLFF.

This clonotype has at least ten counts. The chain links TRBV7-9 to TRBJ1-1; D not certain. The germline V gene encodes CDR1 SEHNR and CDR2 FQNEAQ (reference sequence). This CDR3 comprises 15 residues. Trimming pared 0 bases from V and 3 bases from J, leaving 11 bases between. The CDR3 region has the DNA TGTGCCAGCAGCTTAGCGGAAGGGATTCACACTGAAGCTTTCTTT. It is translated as CASSLAEGIHTEAFF.

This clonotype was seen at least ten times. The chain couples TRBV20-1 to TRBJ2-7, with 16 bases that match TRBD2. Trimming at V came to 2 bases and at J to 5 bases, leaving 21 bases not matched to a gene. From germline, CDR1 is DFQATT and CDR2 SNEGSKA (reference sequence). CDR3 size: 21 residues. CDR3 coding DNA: TGCAGTGCTAGATTCGGCCCGCCGGGACTAGCGGGAGGGCCGTTTGATCACGAGCAGTACTTC. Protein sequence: CSARFGPPGLAGGPFDHEQYF.

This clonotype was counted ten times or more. CDR3 protein: CASSLAFGPTPRRLFF. CDR3 nucleotides: TGCGCCAGCAGCTTGGCCTTCGGGCCCACCCCTAGGCGCCTGTTTTTT. The chain carries TRBV5-1 and TRBJ2-2; D is unresolved. Germline CDR1 SGHRS, CDR2 YFSETQ. The CDR3 sequence is 16 residues long. Trimming removed 0 bases from V and 14 bases from J, with 23 bases in between.

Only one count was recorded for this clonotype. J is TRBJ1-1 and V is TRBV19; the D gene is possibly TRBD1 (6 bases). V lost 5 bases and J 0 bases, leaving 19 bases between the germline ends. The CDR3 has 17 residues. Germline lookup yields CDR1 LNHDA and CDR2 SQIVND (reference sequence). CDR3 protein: CASSARGSPLMNTEAFF. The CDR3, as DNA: TGTGCCAGTAGTGCCAGGGGAAGTCCCCTTATGAACACTGAAGCTTTCTTT. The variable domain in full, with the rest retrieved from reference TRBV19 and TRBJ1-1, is DGGITQSPKYLFRKEGQNVTLSCEQNLNHDAMYWYRQDPGQGLRLIYYSQIVNDFQKGDIAEGYSVSREKKESFPLTVTSAQKNPTAFYLCASSARGSPLMNTEAFFGQGTRLTVV.

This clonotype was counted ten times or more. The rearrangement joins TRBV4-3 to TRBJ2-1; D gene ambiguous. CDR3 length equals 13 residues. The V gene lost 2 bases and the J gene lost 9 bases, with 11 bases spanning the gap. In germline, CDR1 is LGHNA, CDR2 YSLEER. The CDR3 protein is CASSQTRRPEQFF. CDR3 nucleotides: TGCGCCAGCAGCCAAACCCGGCGCCCTGAGCAGTTCTTC.

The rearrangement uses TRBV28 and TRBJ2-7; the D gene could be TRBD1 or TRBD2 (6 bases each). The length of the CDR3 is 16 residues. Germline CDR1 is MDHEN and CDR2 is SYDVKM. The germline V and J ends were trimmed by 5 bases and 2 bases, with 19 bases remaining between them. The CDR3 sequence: CASSPRGVKVTYEQYF. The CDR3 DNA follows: TGTGCCAGCAGTCCGAGGGGGGTCAAAGTAACCTACGAGCAGTACTTC.

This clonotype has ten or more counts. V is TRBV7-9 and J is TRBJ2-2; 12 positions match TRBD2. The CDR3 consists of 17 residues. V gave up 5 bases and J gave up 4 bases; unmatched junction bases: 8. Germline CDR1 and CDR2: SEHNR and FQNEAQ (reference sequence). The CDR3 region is CASSRTSGIRPTGELFF. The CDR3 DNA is TGTGCCAGCAGCCGGACTAGCGGGATTCGTCCCACCGGGGAGCTGTTTTTT. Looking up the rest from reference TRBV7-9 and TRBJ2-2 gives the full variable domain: DTGVSQNPRHKITKRGQNVTFRCDPISEHNRLYWYRQTLGQGPEFLTYFQNEAQLEKSRLLSDRFSAERPKGSFSTLEIQRTEQGDSAMYLCASSRTSGIRPTGELFFGEGSRLTVL.

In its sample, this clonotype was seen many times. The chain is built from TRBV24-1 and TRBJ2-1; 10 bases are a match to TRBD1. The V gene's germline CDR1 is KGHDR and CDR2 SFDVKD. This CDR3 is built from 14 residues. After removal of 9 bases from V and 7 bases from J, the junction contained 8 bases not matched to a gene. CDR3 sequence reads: CATAGQGGRNEQFF. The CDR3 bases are TGTGCCACCGCTGGACAGGGGGGTCGGAATGAGCAGTTCTTC.

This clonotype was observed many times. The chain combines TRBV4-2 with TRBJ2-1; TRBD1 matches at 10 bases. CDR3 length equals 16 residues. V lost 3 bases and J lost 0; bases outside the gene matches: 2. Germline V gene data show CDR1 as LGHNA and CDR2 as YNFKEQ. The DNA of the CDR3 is TGTGCCAGCAGCCAGGGACAGGGGAGCTCCTACAATGAGCAGTTCTTC. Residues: CASSQGQGSSYNEQFF.

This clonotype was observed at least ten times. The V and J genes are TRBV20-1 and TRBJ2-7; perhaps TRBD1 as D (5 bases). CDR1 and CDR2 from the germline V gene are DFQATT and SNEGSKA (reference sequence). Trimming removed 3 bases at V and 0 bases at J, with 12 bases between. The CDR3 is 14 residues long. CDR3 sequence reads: CSARFQGYSYEQYF. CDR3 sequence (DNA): TGCAGTGCTAGGTTCCAGGGTTACTCCTACGAGCAGTACTTC.

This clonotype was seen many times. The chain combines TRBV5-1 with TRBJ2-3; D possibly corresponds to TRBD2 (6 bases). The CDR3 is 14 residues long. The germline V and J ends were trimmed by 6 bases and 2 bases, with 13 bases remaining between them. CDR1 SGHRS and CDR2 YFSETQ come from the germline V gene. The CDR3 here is CASNTGEATDTQYF. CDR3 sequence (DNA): TGCGCCAGCAATACGGGGGAAGCCACAGATACGCAGTATTTT.

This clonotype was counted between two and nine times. As DNA, the CDR3 is TGCAGTGCTAAGACAGGGGGCGCTGGGGCCAACGTCCTGACTTTC. It yields the protein CSAKTGGAGANVLTF. The chain employs TRBV20-1 and TRBJ2-6, with 10 bases matching TRBD1. After removal of 4 bases from V and 2 bases from J, the junction contained 2 bases not matched to a gene. The CDR3 has 15 amino acids. Germline V gene lookup returns CDR1 DFQATT and CDR2 SNEGSKA (reference sequence).

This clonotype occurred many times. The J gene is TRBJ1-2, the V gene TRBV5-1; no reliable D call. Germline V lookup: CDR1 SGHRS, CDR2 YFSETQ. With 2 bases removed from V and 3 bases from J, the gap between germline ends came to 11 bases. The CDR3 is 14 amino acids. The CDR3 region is CASSFVGRDYGYTF. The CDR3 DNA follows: TGCGCCAGCAGCTTCGTTGGGAGGGACTATGGCTACACCTTC.

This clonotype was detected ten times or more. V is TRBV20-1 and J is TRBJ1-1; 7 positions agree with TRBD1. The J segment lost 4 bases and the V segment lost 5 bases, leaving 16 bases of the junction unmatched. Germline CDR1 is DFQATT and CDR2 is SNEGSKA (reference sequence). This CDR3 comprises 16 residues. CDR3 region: CSALPPPTGLGTEAFF. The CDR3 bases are TGCAGTGCTCTTCCTCCCCCGACAGGGCTGGGCACTGAAGCTTTCTTT.